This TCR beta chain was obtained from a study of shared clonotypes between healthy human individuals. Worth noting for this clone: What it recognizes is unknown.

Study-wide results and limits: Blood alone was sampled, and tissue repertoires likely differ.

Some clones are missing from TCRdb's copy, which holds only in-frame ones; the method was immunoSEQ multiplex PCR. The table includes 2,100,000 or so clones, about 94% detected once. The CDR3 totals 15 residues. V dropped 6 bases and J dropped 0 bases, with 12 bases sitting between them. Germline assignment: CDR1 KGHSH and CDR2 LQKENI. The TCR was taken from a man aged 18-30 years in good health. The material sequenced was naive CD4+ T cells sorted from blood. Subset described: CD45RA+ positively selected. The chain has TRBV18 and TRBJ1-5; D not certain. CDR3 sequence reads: CASSELSASNQPQHF. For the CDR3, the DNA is TGTGCCAGCTCCGAACTTAGCGCTAGCAATCAGCCCCAGCATTTT. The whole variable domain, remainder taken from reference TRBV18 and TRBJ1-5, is NAGVMQNPRHLVRRRGQEARLRCSPMKGHSHVYWYRQLPEEGLKFMVYLQKENIIDESGMPKERFSAEFPKEGPSILRIQQVVRGDSAAYFCASSELSASNQPQHFGDGTRLSIL.